This T cell receptor beta chain is from a study of blood T cell repertoires in COVID-19. About the study: Material from acute and convalescent COVID-19 was sourced from the United States, Italy and Spain. From T cells, B-cell-depleted T cells, or PBMCs came the material, which was cDNA or gDNA.

CDR1 and CDR2 from the germline V gene are MDHEN and SYDVKM. The CDR3 consists of 15 residues. V gave up 6 bases and J gave up 4 bases, with 16 bases separating them. Per the original data handling: Amplification of reference gene primers was used by the study to estimate nucleated cell counts. Assay: immunoSEQ multiplex PCR; the TCRdb copy retains only in-frame clones and omits some. V and J calls and clone size follow that table, whereas D and trimming were derived from the DNA. The table lists about 190,000 clones, about 88% of them singletons. The sequenced material came from peripheral blood. This receptor was taken from a woman aged 30 to 39 with active or convalescent COVID-19. The chain joins TRBV28 to TRBJ2-1, with D perhaps TRBD2 (6 bases). Here the CDR3 DNA reads TGTGCCAGCAGCCTCCGCGGGATGGTGTACAATGAGCAGTTCTTC. Its translation is CASSLRGMVYNEQFF.